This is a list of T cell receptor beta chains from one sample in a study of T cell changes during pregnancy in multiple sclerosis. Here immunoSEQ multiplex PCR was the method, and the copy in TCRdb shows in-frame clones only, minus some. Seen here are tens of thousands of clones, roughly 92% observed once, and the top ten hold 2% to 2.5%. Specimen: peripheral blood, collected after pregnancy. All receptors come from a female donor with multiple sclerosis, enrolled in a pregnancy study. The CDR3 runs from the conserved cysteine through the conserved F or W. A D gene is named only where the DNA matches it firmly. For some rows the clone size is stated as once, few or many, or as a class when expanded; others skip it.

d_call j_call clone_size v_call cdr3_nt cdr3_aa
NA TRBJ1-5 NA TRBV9 TGTGCCAGCAGCGTAGGGGCAGGCAATCAGCCCCAGCATTTT CASSVGAGNQPQHF
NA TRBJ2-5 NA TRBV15 TGTGCCACCAGCATTCCGACAGCTACGACTAGTCGGGAGACCCAGTACTTC CATSIPTATTSRETQYF
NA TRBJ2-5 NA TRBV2 TGTGCCAGCAGTGAGCAGCGGTACCAAGAGACCCAGTACTTC CASSEQRYQETQYF
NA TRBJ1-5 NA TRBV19 TGTGCCAGTTCAACAAGGGCAGGGTTACAGCCCCAGCATTTT CASSTRAGLQPQHF
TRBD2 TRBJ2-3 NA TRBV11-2 TGTGCCAGCAGCTTTGGGACTAGCGGAGATACGCAGTATTTT CASSFGTSGDTQYF
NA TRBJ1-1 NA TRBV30 TGTGCCTGGAGTCCTCTGAACACTGAAGCTTTCTTT CAWSPLNTEAFF
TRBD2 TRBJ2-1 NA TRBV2 TGTGCCAGCAGTGGCGGGAGCTCCTACAATGAGCAGTTCTTC CASSGGSSYNEQFF
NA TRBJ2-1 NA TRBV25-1 TGTGCCAGCAGTGATCGTCTAGAGCAGTTCTTC CASSDRLEQFF
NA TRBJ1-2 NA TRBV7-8 TGTGCCAGCAGCTTAGCCACGGGTTTTAACTATGGCTACACCTTC CASSLATGFNYGYTF
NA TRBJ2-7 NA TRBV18 TGTGCCAGCTGCCCGGGAGCAGGGTCGGGCTACGAGCAGTACTTC CASCPGAGSGYEQYF
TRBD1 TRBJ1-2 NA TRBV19 TGTGCCAGTAGGCGGGACAGGGTGGCTGGCTACACCTTC CASRRDRVAGYTF
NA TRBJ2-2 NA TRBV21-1 TGTGCCAGCAGCCTGGGGCTAGCGGGAGGGGCGAACACCGGGGAGCTGTTTTTT CASSLGLAGGANTGELFF
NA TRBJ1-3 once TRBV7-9 TGTGCCAGCAGCTTAGCAGGGAGCTCTGGAAACACCATATATTTT CASSLAGSSGNTIYF
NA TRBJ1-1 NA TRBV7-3 TGTGCCAGCAGCTTAGGCCCTGGCAGGGATCACGAGCCGAACACTGAAGCTTTCTTT CASSLGPGRDHEPNTEAFF
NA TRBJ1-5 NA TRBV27 TGTGCCAGCAGTTTAAGTGGCTTTTATCAGCCCCAGCATTTT CASSLSGFYQPQHF
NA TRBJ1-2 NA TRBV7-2 TGTGCCAGCAGCGTACACAGGGACCTCTATGGCTACACCTTC CASSVHRDLYGYTF
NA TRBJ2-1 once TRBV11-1 TGTGCCAGCAGCTTAGTAGGCGGGGGCCATTACAATGAGCAGTTCTTC CASSLVGGGHYNEQFF
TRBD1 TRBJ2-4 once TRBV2 TGTGCGAGTGGTGCGACAGGGGGCAAGGACAAAAACATTCAGTACTTC CASGATGGKDKNIQYF
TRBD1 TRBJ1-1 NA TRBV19 TGTGCCAGTAGTTCACAGGGGGACACTGAAGCTTTCTTT CASSSQGDTEAFF
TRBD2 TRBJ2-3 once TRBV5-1 TGCGCCAGCAGCTTAGCGCAACGGGGAGGGACAGATACGCAGTATTTT CASSLAQRGGTDTQYF
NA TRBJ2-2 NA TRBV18 TGTGCCAGCTCACCGGGACTGTCGAACACCGGGGAGCTGTTTTTT CASSPGLSNTGELFF
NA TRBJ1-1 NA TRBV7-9 TGTGCCAGCAGCTCCGTTGGGGGGGAGGTAGCTGAAGCTTTCTTT CASSSVGGEVAEAFF
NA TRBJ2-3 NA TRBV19 TGTGCCAGTAGTTCGCTTTTCCGGGGTTCAAGCACAGATACGCAGTATTTT CASSSLFRGSSTDTQYF
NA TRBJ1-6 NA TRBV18 TGTGCCAGCTCACCTACGCCTCCGGGGGAAGGTTCACCCCTCCACTTT CASSPTPPGEGSPLHF
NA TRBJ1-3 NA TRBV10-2 TGCGCCAGCAGTGAGTGGAGTACCTCTGGAAACACCATATATTTT CASSEWSTSGNTIYF
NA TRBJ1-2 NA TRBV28 TGTGCCAGCAGTTTAACAGGATATGGCTACACCTTC CASSLTGYGYTF
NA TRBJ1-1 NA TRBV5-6 TGTGCCAGCAGCTTGGATGGCAGCGTCGGCACTGAAGCTTTCTTT CASSLDGSVGTEAFF
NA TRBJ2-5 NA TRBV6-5 TGTGCCAGCAGTTACCGGCAAGAGACCCAGTACTTC CASSYRQETQYF
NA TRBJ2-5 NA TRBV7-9 TGTGCCAGCAGCCAGGGCCAAGAGACCCAGTACTTC CASSQGQETQYF
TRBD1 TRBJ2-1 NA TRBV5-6 TGTGCCAGCAGCTTATATCGGGACAGGGTAAACAATGAGCAGTTCTTC CASSLYRDRVNNEQFF
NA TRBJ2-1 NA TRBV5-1 TGCGCCAGCAGCTTGTGGCGGGACCTATCCTACAATGAGCAGTTCTTC CASSLWRDLSYNEQFF
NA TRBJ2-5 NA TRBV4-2 TGTGCCAGCAGCCAAGGGGAGATGGAGACCCAGTACTTC CASSQGEMETQYF
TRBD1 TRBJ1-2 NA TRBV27 TGTGCCAGCACGAGCAATCCCGGGACAGGGACCTATGGCTACACCTTC CASTSNPGTGTYGYTF
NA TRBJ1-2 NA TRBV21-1 TGTGCCAGCAACCAAATGGGACAGGGGGTTAACTATGGCTACACCTTC CASNQMGQGVNYGYTF
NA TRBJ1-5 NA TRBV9 TGTGCCAGCAGCGTAGCAGGGGAAGACAATCAGCCCCAGCATTTT CASSVAGEDNQPQHF
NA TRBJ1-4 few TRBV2 TGTGCCAGCAGTGACTTCCCCAGGGATCGGAAACTGTTTTTT CASSDFPRDRKLFF
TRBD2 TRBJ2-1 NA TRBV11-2 TGTGCCAGCAGCTTAGATCTAGCGGGAGGCTACAATGAGCAGTTCTTC CASSLDLAGGYNEQFF
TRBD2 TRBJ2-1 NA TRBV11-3 TGTGCCAGCAGCTTATGGTCTAGCGGGAGGGGGGCTTTAAATGAGCAGTTCTTC CASSLWSSGRGALNEQFF
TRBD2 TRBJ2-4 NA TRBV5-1 TGCGCCAGCAGCTTCGGGCGGGAGGGCCTTATTCAGTACTTC CASSFGREGLIQYF
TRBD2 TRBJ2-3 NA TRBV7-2 TGTGCCAGCAGCCTTGGGACTAGCGGGAGTGTGACAGATACGCAGTATTTT CASSLGTSGSVTDTQYF
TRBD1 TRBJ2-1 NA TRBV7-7 TGTGCCAGCAGCTTTAGGACAGGGGGCAGTGAGCAGTTCTTC CASSFRTGGSEQFF
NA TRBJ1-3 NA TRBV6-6 TGTGCCAGCAGAGGACCAGGGAACGGTGGAAACACCATATATTTT CASRGPGNGGNTIYF
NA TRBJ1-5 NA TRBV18 TGTGCCAGCTCACCAACTACGAACTCAGGGGACCAGCCCCAGCATTTT CASSPTTNSGDQPQHF
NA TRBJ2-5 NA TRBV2 TGTGCCAGCAGTGGTCAGCGCCAAGAGACCCAGTACTTC CASSGQRQETQYF
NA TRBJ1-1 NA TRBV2 TGTGCCAGCAGTGAGTACTGGACGGGAGAAGCTTTCTTT CASSEYWTGEAFF
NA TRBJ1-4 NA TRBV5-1 TGCGCCAGCAGCGACGGACATTCAACTAATGAAAAACTGTTTTTT CASSDGHSTNEKLFF
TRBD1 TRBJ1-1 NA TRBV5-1 TGCGCCAGCAGCTTGGAGGGACAGGGTGATGAAGCTTTCTTT CASSLEGQGDEAFF
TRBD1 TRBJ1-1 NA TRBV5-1 TGCGCCAGCAGCCTGACAGGGGGTGACACTGAAGCTTTCTTT CASSLTGGDTEAFF
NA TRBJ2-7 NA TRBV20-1 TGCAGTGCCCCTTTCTACTACGGGCAGTACTTC CSAPFYYGQYF
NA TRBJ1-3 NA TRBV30 TGTGCCTGGAGCCCGGGACTCCTCTCTTATCTCTCTGGAAACACCATATATTTT CAWSPGLLSYLSGNTIYF
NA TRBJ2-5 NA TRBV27 TGTGCCAGCAGTCAGCTTTCCCAGGGGACCCAGTACTTC CASSQLSQGTQYF